The 16 T cell receptor beta chains given below trace back to one sample, sequenced in a study of T cells after yellow fever vaccination. TCRdb used MiXCR to reprocess the 5' RACE reads, holding one entry per CDR3 protein. Counted here are 140,000 to 150,000 distinct CDR3 sequences, 5% to 7.5% occurring once; the ten biggest clones make up over 0.55%. The sample here was CD4+ T cells sorted from PBMCs, taken 10 days after the yellow fever booster vaccination. These receptors came from a man between 25 and 39 years old who received the YFV17D yellow fever vaccine.

This clonotype showed up many times. V is TRBV20-1 and J is TRBJ2-3; D is perhaps TRBD1 (6 bases). Germline CDR1 is DFQATT and CDR2 is SNEGSKA (reference sequence). The CDR3 is made up of 13 amino acids. V gave up 3 bases and J gave up 5 bases, with 12 bases separating them. Here the CDR3 DNA reads TGCAGTGCTAGTGGTCAGGGGATAGATACGCAGTATTTT. Translation gives CSASGQGIDTQYF.

The genes are TRBV5-4 and TRBJ2-7, with D hard to call. Germline CDR1 reads SGHNT; CDR2 reads YYREEE (reference sequence). The CDR3 spans 15 residues. With 0 bases removed from V and 2 bases from J, the gap between germline ends came to 12 bases. This CDR3 reads CASSLESGTTYEQYF. As DNA, the CDR3 is TGTGCCAGCAGCTTGGAATCCGGAACTACCTACGAGCAGTACTTC.

Ten or more counts support this clonotype. V is TRBV18 and J is TRBJ2-7; 10 bases are a match to TRBD1. The CDR3 extends over 13 amino acids. The V gene's germline CDR1 is KGHSH and CDR2 LQKENI. The trim removed 6 bases at V and 6 bases at J, leaving 5 bases unmatched. DNA for the CDR3: TGTGCCAGCTCCGGGACAGGGGCGTCCGAGCAGTACTTC. This sequence encodes CASSGTGASEQYF. Full variable domain (remainder filled in from reference TRBV18 and TRBJ2-7): NAGVMQNPRHLVRRRGQEARLRCSPMKGHSHVYWYRQLPEEGLKFMVYLQKENIIDESGMPKERFSAEFPKEGPSILRIQQVVRGDSAAYFCASSGTGASEQYFGPGTRLTVT.

This clonotype was counted ten times or more. In DNA, the CDR3 is TGTGCCAGCAGCCTGGAGTTCGGGTGGAAGGAGCAGTTCTTC. Translating it yields CASSLEFGWKEQFF. The chain carries TRBV12-3 or TRBV12-4 and TRBJ2-1; D ambiguous. This CDR3 is 14 amino acids long. The V gene lost 6 bases and the J gene lost 10 bases, with 19 bases spanning the gap.

This clonotype was counted ten times or more. The genes are TRBV29-1 and TRBJ2-2; the D call may be TRBD1 or TRBD2 (5 bases each). The germline V gene has CDR1 SQVTM and CDR2 ANQGSEA. The CDR3 has 12 amino acids. V was trimmed by 6 bases and J by 5 bases, leaving 10 bases between them. In DNA, the CDR3 is TGCAGCGTGGGGGAGCCAACCGGGGAGCTGTTTTTT. Translating it yields CSVGEPTGELFF.

J is TRBJ2-7 and V is TRBV30, with 7 bases matching TRBD2. V gave up 0 bases and J gave up 4 bases; unmatched junction bases: 9. The CDR3 is 15 residues long. Germline CDR1 GTSNPN, CDR2 SVGIG (reference sequence). The CDR3 sequence: CAWSVQAGVSYEQYF. Here the CDR3 DNA reads TGTGCCTGGAGTGTACAGGCGGGAGTATCTTACGAGCAGTACTTC.

This clonotype was found many times. The chain links TRBV7-2 to TRBJ2-7; D is unresolved. CDR3 size: 12 residues. Germline V gene sequence: CDR1 SGHTA, CDR2 FQGNSA. Trimming removed 5 bases at V and 0 bases at J, with 5 bases between. The CDR3 DNA sequence: TGTGCCAGCAGCGCGAGCTCCTACGAGCAGTACTTC. Encoded protein: CASSASSYEQYF.

The table lists this clonotype with many counts. The chain employs TRBV5-1 and TRBJ2-1, with D tentatively TRBD2 (6 bases). This CDR3 spans 16 amino acids. V lost 2 bases and J lost 5, with 17 bases in between. The germline V gene has CDR1 SGHRS and CDR2 YFSETQ. CDR3 sequence reads: CASSLGRGGMDNEQFF. The CDR3 coding sequence is TGCGCCAGCAGCTTAGGAAGGGGCGGGATGGACAATGAGCAGTTCTTC.

In this sample, this clonotype turned up many times. The V gene is TRBV20-1, the J gene TRBJ2-7; D is perhaps TRBD1 or TRBD2 (5 bases each). This CDR3 comprises 13 residues. V lost 2 bases to trimming and J lost 3 bases, with 11 bases between them. CDR1 and CDR2 (germline): DFQATT, SNEGSKA (reference sequence). CDR3 sequence (DNA): TGCAGTGCTAGATCTGGGGGAAACTACGAGCAGTACTTC. This gives the protein CSARSGGNYEQYF.

This clonotype came up many times. The V gene is TRBV10-3, the J gene TRBJ2-3; TRBD2 aligns across 11 bases. V shed 6 bases and J 1 base; nucleotides not matched to a gene: 3. There are 15 residues in the CDR3. The germline V gene encodes CDR1 ENHRY and CDR2 SYGVKD. The CDR3: CAIRGTSGGTDTQYF. DNA of the CDR3: TGTGCCATCAGGGGGACTAGCGGTGGCACAGATACGCAGTATTTT.

This clonotype was detected many times. V gene TRBV12-3 or TRBV12-4 combines with J gene TRBJ2-5; a possible D gene is TRBD2 (6 bases). The CDR3 covers 15 residues. V lost 5 bases and J 1 base, leaving 14 bases between the germline ends. The CDR3 coding sequence is TGTGCCAGCAGTATGAATAGCGGCCCCCAAGAGACCCAGTACTTC. It is translated as CASSMNSGPQETQYF.

This clonotype was recorded many times. The chain has TRBV4-3 and TRBJ2-3; 9 nucleotides line up with TRBD2. The CDR3 has 17 residues. Germline loops: CDR1 LGHNA, CDR2 YSLEER. V shed 1 base, J shed 5 bases, and the junction held 10 bases outside the gene matches. The CDR3 DNA is TGCGCCAGCAGCCAAGGGCCAGCGGGAGGTTCTGGAGATACGCAGTATTTT. Translating gives CASSQGPAGGSGDTQYF.

There are many counts of this clonotype. CDR3: CASSLNRDVGYTF. For the CDR3, the DNA is TGCGCCAGCAGCTTAAACAGGGACGTTGGCTACACCTTC. The chain uses TRBV5-1 and TRBJ1-2; D may be TRBD1 (6 bases). Germline CDR1 and CDR2: SGHRS and YFSETQ. The CDR3 extends over 13 amino acids. Trimming took 2 bases from V and 7 from J, leaving 12 bases between them.

This clonotype was seen repeatedly, ten times or more. The chain has TRBV6-6 and TRBJ1-3, with D hard to call. The CDR3 loop spans 12 amino acids. CDR1 and CDR2 (germline): MNHNY, SVGAGI (reference sequence). Trimming took 4 bases from V and 6 from J, leaving 7 bases between them. This CDR3 reads CASSLILNTIYF. DNA for the CDR3: TGTGCCAGCAGTTTAATACTAAACACCATATATTTT.

Many counts were recorded for this clonotype. This chain uses TRBV20-1 with TRBJ2-7, with 7 bases fitting TRBD1. With 3 bases clipped from V and 5 bases from J, the junction kept 7 bases outside the gene matches. The CDR3 extends over 13 amino acids. CDR1 DFQATT and CDR2 SNEGSKA come from the germline V gene (reference sequence). The CDR3 DNA reads as TGCAGTGCTAGGGCTCCAGGGGGTCACGAGCAGTACTTC. This translates into CSARAPGGHEQYF.

At least ten counts were recorded for this clonotype. The chain recombines TRBV5-1 with TRBJ2-1, with 11 bases identical to TRBD2. This CDR3 is built from 15 residues. Unmatched junction bases numbered 8, after V lost 4 bases and J lost 8 bases. Germline values: CDR1 SGHRS, CDR2 YFSETQ. The CDR3 sequence is CASSTTSGSIDEQFF. The CDR3 DNA reads TGCGCCAGCAGCACCACTAGCGGGAGTATCGATGAGCAGTTCTTC.